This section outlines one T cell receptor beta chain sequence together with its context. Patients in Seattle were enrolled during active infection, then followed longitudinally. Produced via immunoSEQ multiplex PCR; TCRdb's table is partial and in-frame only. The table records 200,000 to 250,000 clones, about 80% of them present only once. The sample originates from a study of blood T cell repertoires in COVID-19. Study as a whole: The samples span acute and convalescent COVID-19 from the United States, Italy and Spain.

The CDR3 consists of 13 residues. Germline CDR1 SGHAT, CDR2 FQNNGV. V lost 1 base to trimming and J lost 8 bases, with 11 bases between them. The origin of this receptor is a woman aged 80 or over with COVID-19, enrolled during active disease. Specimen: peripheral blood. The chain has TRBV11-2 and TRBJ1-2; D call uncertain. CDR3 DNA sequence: TGTGCCAGCAGCTTAGGGTCTGCGAGCGGCTACACCTTC. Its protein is CASSLGSASGYTF.